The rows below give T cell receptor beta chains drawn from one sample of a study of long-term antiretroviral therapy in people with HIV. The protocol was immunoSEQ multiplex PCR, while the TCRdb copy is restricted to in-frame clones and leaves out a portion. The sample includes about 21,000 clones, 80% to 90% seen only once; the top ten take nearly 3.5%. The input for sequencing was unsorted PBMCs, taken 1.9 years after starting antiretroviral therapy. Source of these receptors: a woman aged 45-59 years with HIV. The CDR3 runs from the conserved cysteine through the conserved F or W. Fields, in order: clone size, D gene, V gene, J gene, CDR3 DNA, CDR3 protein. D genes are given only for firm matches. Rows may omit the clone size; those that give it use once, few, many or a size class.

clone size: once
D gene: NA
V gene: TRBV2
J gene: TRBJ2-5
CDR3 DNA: TGTGCCAGCACCGGATGGGAAGAGACCCAGTACTTC
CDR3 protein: CASTGWEETQYF

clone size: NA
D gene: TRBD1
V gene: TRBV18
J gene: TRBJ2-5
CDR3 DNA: TGTGCCAGCTCACTTCTGCTACAGGGGGCTGAAGAGACCCAGTACTTC
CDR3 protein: CASSLLLQGAEETQYF

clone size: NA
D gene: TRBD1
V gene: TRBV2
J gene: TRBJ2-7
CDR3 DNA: TGTGCCAGCAGTAGGGAGACAGGGGGGACCTACGAGCAGTACTTC
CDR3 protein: CASSRETGGTYEQYF

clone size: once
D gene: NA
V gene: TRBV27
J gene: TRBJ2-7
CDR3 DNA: TGTGCCAGCAGACCTTGGGGCGGGGTTTACGAGCAGTACTTC
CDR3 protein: CASRPWGGVYEQYF

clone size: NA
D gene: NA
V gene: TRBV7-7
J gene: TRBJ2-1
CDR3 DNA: TGTGCCAGCAGCGGTGGGAGCGGTCCCTACAATGAGCAGTTCTTC
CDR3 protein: CASSGGSGPYNEQFF

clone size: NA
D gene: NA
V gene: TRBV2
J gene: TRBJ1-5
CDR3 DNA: TGTGCCAGCAGTGTGTCCGTAAGGGCCGATCAGCCCCAGCATTTT
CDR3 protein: CASSVSVRADQPQHF

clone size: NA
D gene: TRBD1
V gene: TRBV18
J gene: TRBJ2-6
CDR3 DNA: TGTGCCAGCTCACTCCCGGGACAGGGGGCCTCTGGGGCCAACGTCCTGACTTTC
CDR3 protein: CASSLPGQGASGANVLTF

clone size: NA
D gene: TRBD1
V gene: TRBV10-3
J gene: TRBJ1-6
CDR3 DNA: TGTGCCAGTTCGGGAGGGGGCCCTATTGATTCACCCCTCCACTTT
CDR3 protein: CASSGGGPIDSPLHF

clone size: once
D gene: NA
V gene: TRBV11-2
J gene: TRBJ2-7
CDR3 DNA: TGTGCCAGCAGCCAGGGGGGGATAGAGCAGTACTTC
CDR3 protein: CASSQGGIEQYF

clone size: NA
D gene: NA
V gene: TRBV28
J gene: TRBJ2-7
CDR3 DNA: TGTGCCAGCAGTTTAAACGGTGTTGGGACCTCCTACGAGCAGTACTTC
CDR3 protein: CASSLNGVGTSYEQYF

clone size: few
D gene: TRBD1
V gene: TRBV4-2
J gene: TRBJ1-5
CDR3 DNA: TGTGCCAGCAGCCAAGATGGGGCAGGGGGCGGTCAGCCCCAGCATTTT
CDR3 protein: CASSQDGAGGGQPQHF

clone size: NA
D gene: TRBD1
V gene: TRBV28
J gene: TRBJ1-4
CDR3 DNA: TGTGCCAGCAGCTTAGGGGGCTCGGGTGAAAAACTGTTTTTT
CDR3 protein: CASSLGGSGEKLFF

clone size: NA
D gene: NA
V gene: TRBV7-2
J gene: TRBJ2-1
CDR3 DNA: TGTGCCAGCAGTTATGACAGTTACAATGAGCAGTTCTTC
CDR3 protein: CASSYDSYNEQFF

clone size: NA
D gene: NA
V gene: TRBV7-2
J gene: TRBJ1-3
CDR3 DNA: TGTGCCAGCAGCTTAGCGGGGGAAGGAAACACCATATATTTT
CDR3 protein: CASSLAGEGNTIYF

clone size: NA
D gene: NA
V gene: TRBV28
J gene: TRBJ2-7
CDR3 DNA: TGTGCCAGCAGTTTGGGTCTATATAACTTTAACGAGCAGTACTTC
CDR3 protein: CASSLGLYNFNEQYF

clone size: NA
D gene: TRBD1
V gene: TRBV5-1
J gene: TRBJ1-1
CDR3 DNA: TGCGCCAGCAGCAAGGGACAGGGGAACACTGAAGCTTTCTTT
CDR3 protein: CASSKGQGNTEAFF

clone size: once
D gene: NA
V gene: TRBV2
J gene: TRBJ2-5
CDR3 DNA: TGTGCCAGCAGTGAACAGGGCCCCCTTCAAGAGACCCAGTACTTC
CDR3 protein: CASSEQGPLQETQYF

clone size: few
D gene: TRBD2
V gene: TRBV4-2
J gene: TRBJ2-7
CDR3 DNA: TGTGCCAGCAGCCCCTCCCTAGCGGGGTCATCCTACGAGCAGTACTTC
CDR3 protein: CASSPSLAGSSYEQYF

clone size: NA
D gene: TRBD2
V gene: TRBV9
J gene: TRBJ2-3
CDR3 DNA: TGTGCCAGCAGCTTTCGTAGCGGGGTCACAGATACGCAGTATTTT
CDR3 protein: CASSFRSGVTDTQYF

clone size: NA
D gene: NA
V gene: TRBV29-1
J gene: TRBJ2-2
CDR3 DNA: TGCAGCGTTGAAGGCCACGTCGGGGAGCTGTTTTTT
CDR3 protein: CSVEGHVGELFF

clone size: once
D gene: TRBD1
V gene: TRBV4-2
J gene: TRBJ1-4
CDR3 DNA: TGTGCCAGCAGCCCGGGACAGTCATTTAATGAAAAACTGTTTTTT
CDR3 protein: CASSPGQSFNEKLFF

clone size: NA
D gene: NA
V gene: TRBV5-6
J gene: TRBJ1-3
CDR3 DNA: TGTGCCAGCAGCTTGGACACAGGGAGGAACACCATATATTTT
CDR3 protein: CASSLDTGRNTIYF

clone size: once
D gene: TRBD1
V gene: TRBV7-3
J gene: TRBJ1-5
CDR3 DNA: TGTGCCAGCAGCCCCCCCAGGGGGGGTAGCAATCAGCCCCAGCATTTT
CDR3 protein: CASSPPRGGSNQPQHF

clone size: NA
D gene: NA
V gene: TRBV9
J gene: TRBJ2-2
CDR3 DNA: TGTGCCAGCAGCGTAGCTACCTTCATGGAGGGGTTCGGGACCGGGGAGCTGTTTTTT
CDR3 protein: CASSVATFMEGFGTGELFF

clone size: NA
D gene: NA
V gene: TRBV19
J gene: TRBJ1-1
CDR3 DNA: TGTGCCAGTAGTCCACCCCAGGGTAGGATGACTGAAGCTTTCTTT
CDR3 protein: CASSPPQGRMTEAFF

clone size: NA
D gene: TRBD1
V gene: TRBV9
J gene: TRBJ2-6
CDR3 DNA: TGTGCCAGCAGCGTAGCTTCGAAGGGGGACAGGGTTAACTCTGGGGCCAACGTCCTGACTTTC
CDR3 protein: CASSVASKGDRVNSGANVLTF

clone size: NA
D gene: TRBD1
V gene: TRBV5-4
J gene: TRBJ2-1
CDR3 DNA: TGTGCCAGCAGCGGGGCACAGGGGGCGTTGCGTTCAAATGAGCAGTTCTTC
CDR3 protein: CASSGAQGALRSNEQFF

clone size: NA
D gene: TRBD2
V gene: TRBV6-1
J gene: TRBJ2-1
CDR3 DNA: TGTGCCAGCAGTGAAGTAGGGACTAGCGGGGGGTGGTCGAAGTTCGTTAATGAGCAGTTCTTC
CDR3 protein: CASSEVGTSGGWSKFVNEQFF

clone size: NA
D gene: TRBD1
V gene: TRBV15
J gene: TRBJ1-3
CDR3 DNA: TGTGCCACCAGCAGAGATTGGACAGGGGCTGGAAACACCATATATTTT
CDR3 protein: CATSRDWTGAGNTIYF

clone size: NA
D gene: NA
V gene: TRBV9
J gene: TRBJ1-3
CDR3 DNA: TGTGCCAGCAGCGTAGCAGGCGCGGGGGTTGCTGGAAACACCATATATTTT
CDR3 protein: CASSVAGAGVAGNTIYF

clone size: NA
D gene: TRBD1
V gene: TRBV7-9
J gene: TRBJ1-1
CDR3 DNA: TGTGCCAGCAGCGCGGGACAGGGTAGGGCTGAAGCTTTCTTT
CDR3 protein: CASSAGQGRAEAFF

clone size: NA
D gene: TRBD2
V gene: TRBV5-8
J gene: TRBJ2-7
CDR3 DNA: TGTGCCAGCAGCCTAGCGGGGGGGCCCGAGCAGTACTTC
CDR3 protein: CASSLAGGPEQYF

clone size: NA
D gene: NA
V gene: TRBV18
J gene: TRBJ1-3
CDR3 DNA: TGTGCCAGCTCACCAAATACCCCGGCGAGCTCTGGAAACACCATATATTTT
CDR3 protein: CASSPNTPASSGNTIYF

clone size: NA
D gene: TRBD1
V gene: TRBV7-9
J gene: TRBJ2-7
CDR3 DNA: TGTGCCAGCAGCCCAAGACAGGGGAACTCCTACGAGCAGTACTTC
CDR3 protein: CASSPRQGNSYEQYF